This TCR beta chain was captured by sequencing in a study of T cell responses to AZD1222 COVID-19 vaccine. Study-wide points: Most donors were white British and more were female, and clonal diversity was possibly underestimated. After two AZD1222 doses, spike-specific TCR breadth and depth rose versus day 0. After the peak T cell response, and only then, were repertoires sampled.

A remark on this clone: Antigen: not known.

Germline CDR1 is MGHRA and CDR2 is YSYEKL. The CDR3 runs to 12 residues. Trimming pared 5 bases from V and 2 bases from J, leaving 4 bases between. The assay was immunoSEQ multiplex PCR, and TCRdb's table has in-frame clones only and misses some. Of roughly 140,000 clones detected, approximately 90% appear once; the ten largest clones hold roughly 2%. The sequence was collected from an adult in good health. The specimen comprised peripheral blood, sampled on day 0 of AZD1222 vaccination. This chain uses TRBV4-1 with TRBJ1-3, with D hard to call. The CDR3 spells CASSGPGNTIYF. The CDR3 DNA reads TGCGCCAGCAGCGGCCCTGGAAACACCATATATTTT.